This T cell receptor beta chain was obtained from a study of CD8 T cells in Susac syndrome. Study conclusions and caveats: The study's TCR sequencing and HLA analysis covered a relatively small number of individuals, and the study acknowledged this.

The sequenced target, TCR beta, came from blood CD8+ and CD4+ T cells. FACS enriched CD8+ TEMRA cells, while bulk CD8+ and CD4+ were negatively isolated. Random hexamers were used to reverse transcribe about 0.5 to 1 ug of RNA. TCR beta CDR3 was amplified by immunoSEQ multiplex PCR. This amplification extended across 54 Vbeta and 13 Jbeta segments. TCRdb independently ran MiXCR on the immunoSEQ multiplex PCR reads; one entry per CDR3 protein. The profile covers more than 100,000 distinct CDR3 sequences, with around 75% appearing a single time and more than 0.5% taken by the ten largest. The germline CDR1 and CDR2 sequences are LGHDT and YNNKEL (reference sequence). This CDR3 has 13 residues. V lost 0 bases and J lost 3, with 6 bases in between. Comments on this clonotype: The antigen remains unidentified.

The TCR originated in a human donor with multiple sclerosis. The sample taken for sequencing was CD8+ T cells from PBMCs. This chain uses TRBV3-1 with TRBJ2-7; D is unclear. The CDR3 region is CASSQDRGYEQYF. In DNA, the CDR3 is TGTGCCAGCAGCCAAGACAGAGGCTACGAGCAGTACTTC.